This TCR beta chain appears in the sequencing data of a study of OX40 agonist ivuxolimab in advanced cancers. Study observations and caveats: Undetermined was the antigen specificity of the expanded peripheral T cells.

The V gene lost 8 bases and the J gene lost 8 bases, with 19 bases spanning the gap. Germline lookup yields CDR1 SGHRS and CDR2 YFSETQ. The CDR3 is made up of 14 amino acids. This clone counts as medium-sized. Antigen: not known. Method: immunoSEQ multiplex PCR; TCRdb's copy keeps in-frame clones and lacks some. Of about 35,000 clones in the sample, 79% were seen once. The V and J genes are TRBV5-1 and TRBJ1-4; D is possibly TRBD1 (5 bases). Here the sequenced sample was CD4+ or CD8+ T cells sorted from blood, taken in a trial of the OX40 agonist ivuxolimab. This TCR came from an adult with an advanced solid tumor such as melanoma, head and neck, liver or kidney cancer. CDR3: CASTENGGREKLFF. As DNA, the CDR3 is TGCGCCAGTACAGAGAACGGGGGACGGGAAAAACTGTTTTTT.